This TCR beta chain stems from a study of Graves' ophthalmopathy and Graves' hyperthyroidism listed by TCRdb under 2018. For context, the study as a whole: Peripheral blood was collected at initial diagnosis, before any treatment. To explore V-J signatures that separate ophthalmopathy from hyperthyroidism, a discovery set of more than 95 patients was enrolled, consisting of about 43 with ophthalmopathy and some 59 with stable hyperthyroidism. Following sample collection, hyperthyroidism patients were given methimazole at a starting dose of 30 mg daily, and ophthalmopathy patients were given high-dose intravenous methylprednisolone. An independent validation cohort was composed of roughly 18 hyperthyroidism patients and some 16 patients who later progressed from hyperthyroidism to ophthalmopathy. In about 6 hyperthyroidism patients, T-cell repertoires of thyroid tissue and blood were compared. The roughly 91 discovery patients were randomly divided into training and test sets at a 7:3 ratio. To tell Graves' ophthalmopathy apart from Graves' hyperthyroidism, and to predict which patients would progress to ophthalmopathy, the study relied on TCR beta repertoire signatures. In total, 135 blood samples were TCR-sequenced: around 42 ophthalmopathy, approximately 80 hyperthyroidism and 17 hyperthyroidism-to-ophthalmopathy patients. Overall study results and their limits: Most expanded thyroid clonotypes with a frequency above 0.001 also appeared in blood, which suggests that blood repertoires may reflect the immune response in the thyroid. No statistical method was used to predetermine the sample size, and group allocation was not hidden from the investigators. The 13-signature model separated ophthalmopathy from stable hyperthyroidism with 87.88% sensitivity and just under 84% specificity in cross-validation, and 80%/75% in the test set. In validation, the model predicted ophthalmopathy progression with 55% to 71% sensitivity and 72.22% specificity; roughly 11 predicted patients were CT-confirmed with GO in a median of approximately 6.5 months.

Worth noting for this clonotype: Its recognized antigen is unknown. The input lacks base qualities; no much larger clone sits a single base away.

For CDR1 and CDR2, the germline V gene lists SNHLY and FYNNEI. The CDR3 covers 15 residues, taking in both the cysteine and the phenylalanine. Only the CDR3 region is kept as DNA, spanning 45 bases read in frame from base 1. V lost 8 bases and J lost 0 bases, and the count of bases not matched to a germline gene is 8. The ophthalmopathy patients had moderately to severely active disease, with a Clinical Activity Score of 3 or higher, a NOSPECS grade of 4 or higher, and a disease duration of less than 3 months. Anyone with other autoimmune diseases, uncontrolled infections, pregnancy or lactation was excluded from the study. Diagnosis relied on clinical symptoms, serum thyroxine, TRAb, thyroid ultrasound and orbital computed tomography. PBMCs were isolated from 7.5 to 10 ml of fresh peripheral blood by Ficoll-Paque density gradient centrifugation. Total RNA was extracted with Trizol reagent and quality-checked on an Agilent 2100 Bioanalyzer.

For repertoire sequencing, TCR beta CDR3 regions were amplified from RNA transcripts. The first round of RT-PCR was done with HTBI primers and the Qiagen OneStep RT-PCR kit, and was followed by a second round of multiplex PCR, then size selection and purification. Libraries were sequenced on an Illumina HiSeq2000 using paired-end 100 bp reads. Per the source publication's procedure: Reads were processed with SOAPnuke, discarding reads with adapters, uncalled bases, mean Phred below 15, or no exact constant-primer or identifier match. High-quality paired reads were merged with COPE v1.2.5. Clonotypes were defined as unique nucleotide sequences and were aligned to IMGT TRB V, D and J references using MiTCR v1.1. The analysis was limited to V-J combinations with a frequency above 0.0001, which together covered around 99% of the repertoires. For each V-J combination, a TCR clonal expansion and chaos score was defined as F50 clonal expansion divided by the chaos observed in the TCRdist matrix. Features were reduced by Welch's t-statistics and random forest to approximately 12 V-J combinations, which fed a naive Bayes classifier. The similarity between thyroid and blood repertoires was quantified using the Morisita-Horn index. TCRdb trimmed public reads at Q25 via fastp, called clones via MiXCR and kept in-frame beta chains. Duplicate CDR3 protein sequences are folded into a single record with the most common DNA and genes. The V and J calls shown here were made by TCRdb, not taken from the authors' results. The table for this sample lists around 170,000 distinct CDR3 sequences; less than 45% of them were counted only once. The top ten clonotypes cover less than 6% of the sample.

Specimen: peripheral blood. The TCR comes from a woman between 40 and 50 years old with Graves' ophthalmopathy. Donor details come from another sample of the same person, matched by shared clones. The sequence is built from TRBV2 and TRBJ1-2, and 8 junction bases match TRBD1. CDR3 loop: CASFRRDRTNYGYTF. The bases are TGTGCCAGCTTTCGCAGGGACAGGACTAACTATGGCTACACCTTC. The entire variable domain, with the stretches around the CDR3 drawn from the reference TRBV2 and TRBJ1-2 proteins, is EPEVTQTPSHQVTQMGQEVILRCVPISNHLYFYWYRQILGQKVEFLVSFYNNEISEKSEIFDDQFSVERPDGSNFTLKIRSTKLEDSAMYFCASFRRDRTNYGYTFGSGTRLTVV.